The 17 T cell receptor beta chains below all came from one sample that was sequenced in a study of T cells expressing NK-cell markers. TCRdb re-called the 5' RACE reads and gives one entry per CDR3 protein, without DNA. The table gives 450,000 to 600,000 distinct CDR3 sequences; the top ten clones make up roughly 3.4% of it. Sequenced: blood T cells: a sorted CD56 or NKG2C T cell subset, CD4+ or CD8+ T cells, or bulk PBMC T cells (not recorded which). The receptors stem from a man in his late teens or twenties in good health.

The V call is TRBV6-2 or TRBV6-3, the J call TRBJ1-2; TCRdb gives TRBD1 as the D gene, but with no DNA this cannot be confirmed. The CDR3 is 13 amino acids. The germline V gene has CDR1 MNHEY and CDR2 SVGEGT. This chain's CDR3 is CASTLDRVDGYTF.

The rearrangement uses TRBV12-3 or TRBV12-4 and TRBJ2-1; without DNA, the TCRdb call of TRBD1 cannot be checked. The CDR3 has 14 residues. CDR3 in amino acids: CASSTGTGSIEQFF.

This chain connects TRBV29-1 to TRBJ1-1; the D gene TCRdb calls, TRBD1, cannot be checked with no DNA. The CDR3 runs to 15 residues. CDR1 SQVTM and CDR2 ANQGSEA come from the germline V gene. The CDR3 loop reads CSALHYRGRDTEAFF.

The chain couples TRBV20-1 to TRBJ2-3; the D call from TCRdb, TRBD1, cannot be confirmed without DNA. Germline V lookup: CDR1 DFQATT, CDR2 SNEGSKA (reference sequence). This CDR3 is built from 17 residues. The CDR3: CSAPSWTGGSPRDTQYF.

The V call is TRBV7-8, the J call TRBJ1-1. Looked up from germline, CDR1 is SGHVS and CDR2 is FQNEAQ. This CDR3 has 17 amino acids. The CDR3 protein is CASSLARLAQANTEAFF.

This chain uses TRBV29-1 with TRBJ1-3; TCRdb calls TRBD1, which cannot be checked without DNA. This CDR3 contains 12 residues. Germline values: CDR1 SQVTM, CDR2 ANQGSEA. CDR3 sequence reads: CSVVLVGDTIYF.

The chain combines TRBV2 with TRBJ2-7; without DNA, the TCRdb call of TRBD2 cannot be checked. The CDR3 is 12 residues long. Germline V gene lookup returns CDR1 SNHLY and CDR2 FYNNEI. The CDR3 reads CAGGLEATEQYF.

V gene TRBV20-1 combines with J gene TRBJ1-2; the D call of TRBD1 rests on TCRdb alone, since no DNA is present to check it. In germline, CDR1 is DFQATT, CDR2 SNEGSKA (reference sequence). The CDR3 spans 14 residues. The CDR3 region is CSASLPGQMYGYTF.

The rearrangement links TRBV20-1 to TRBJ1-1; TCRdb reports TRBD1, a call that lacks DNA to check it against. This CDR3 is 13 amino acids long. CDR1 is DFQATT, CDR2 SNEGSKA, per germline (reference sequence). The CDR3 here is CSAPRDGDREAFF.

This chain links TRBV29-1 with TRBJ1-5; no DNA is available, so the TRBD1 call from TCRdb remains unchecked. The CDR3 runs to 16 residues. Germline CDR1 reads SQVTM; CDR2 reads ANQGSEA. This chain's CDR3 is CSVSAGGSISNQPQHF.

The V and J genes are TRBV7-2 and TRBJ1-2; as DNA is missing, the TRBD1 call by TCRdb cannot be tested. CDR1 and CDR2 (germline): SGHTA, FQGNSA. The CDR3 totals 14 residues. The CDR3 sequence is CASSPYGTGSGYTF.

CDR3 sequence reads: CASSSRERAQTDTQYF. This chain joins TRBV28 and TRBJ2-3; without DNA, the TCRdb call of TRBD2 cannot be checked. Germline CDR1 MDHEN, CDR2 SYDVKM. The CDR3 has 16 residues.

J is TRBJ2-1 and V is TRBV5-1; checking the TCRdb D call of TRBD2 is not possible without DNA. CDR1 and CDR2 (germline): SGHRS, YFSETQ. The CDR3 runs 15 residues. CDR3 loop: CASSLGYGDGGHQFF.

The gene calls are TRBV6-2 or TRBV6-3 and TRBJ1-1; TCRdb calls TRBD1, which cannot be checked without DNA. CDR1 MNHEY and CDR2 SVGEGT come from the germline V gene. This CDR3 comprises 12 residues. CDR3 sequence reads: CASLTGLTEAFF.

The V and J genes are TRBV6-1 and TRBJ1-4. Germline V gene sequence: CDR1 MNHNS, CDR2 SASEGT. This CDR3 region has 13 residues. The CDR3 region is CASRELRNEKLFF.

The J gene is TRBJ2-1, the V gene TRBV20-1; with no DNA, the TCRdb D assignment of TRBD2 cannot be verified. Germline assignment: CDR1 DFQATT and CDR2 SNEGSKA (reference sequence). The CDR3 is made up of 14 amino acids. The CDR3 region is CSADGLAGGREQFF.

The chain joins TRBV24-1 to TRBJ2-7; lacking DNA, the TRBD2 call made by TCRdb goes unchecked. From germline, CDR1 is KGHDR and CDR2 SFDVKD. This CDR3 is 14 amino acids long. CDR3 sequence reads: CATSDRREGHQQYF.